The 20 T cell receptor beta chains below all came from one sample that was sequenced in a study of beta chain features in type 1 diabetes. Reverse transcribing all isolated RNA meant expressed TCRB transcripts were sequenced. Generated by immunoSEQ multiplex PCR, the TCRdb table keeps only in-frame clones and is missing some. This sample has roughly 610,000 clones, with roughly a sixth found just once. Sequenced sample: naive CD4+ T cells from blood. The source of these receptors is a man between 18 and 35 years old in good health.

This clone was counted a few times. The gene calls are TRBV29-1 and TRBJ1-1; D is possibly TRBD1 (6 bases). V was cut by 6 bases and J by 5 bases, with 22 bases left in between. Germline CDR1 reads SQVTM; CDR2 reads ANQGSEA. CDR3 length: 15 residues. The chain's CDR3 is CSVGRDTSPKTEAFF. CDR3 DNA: TGCAGCGTCGGCCGGGACACCTCACCAAAGACTGAAGCTTTCTTT.

In its sample, this clone was seen a few times. Other DNA sequences from this sample encode an identical CDR3 as well. The chain has TRBV18 and TRBJ2-3; D is uncertain. In germline, CDR1 is KGHSH, CDR2 LQKENI. V was shortened by 0 bases and J by 0 bases, with 1 base between the two germline ends. The CDR3 spans 13 residues. The CDR3: CASSPPSTDTQYF. CDR3 nucleotides: TGTGCCAGCTCACCACCCAGCACAGATACGCAGTATTTT.

The V call is TRBV5-4, the J call TRBJ2-7; 10 bases line up with TRBD1. The junction had 14 bases not matched to a gene; V was cut back by 7 bases and J by 7 bases. Germline CDR1 reads SGHNT; CDR2 reads YYREEE (reference sequence). This CDR3 has 15 amino acids. The CDR3 DNA follows: TGTGCCAGCCATACGCAGCGGGACAGGGGTCTGGAGCAGTACTTC. It specifies CASHTQRDRGLEQYF.

V and J are TRBV27 and TRBJ2-6, with D unclear. CDR1 is MNHEY and CDR2 is SMNVEV in the germline V gene (reference sequence). Trimming removed 6 bases at V and 0 bases at J, with 9 bases between. The CDR3 is 15 amino acids. For the CDR3, the DNA is TGTGCCAGCAGGGCCATTGGCTCTGGGGCCAACGTCCTGACTTTC. It encodes CASRAIGSGANVLTF.

This clone has a handful of counts. The chain is built from TRBV4-2 and TRBJ2-7, with 9 bases aligning to TRBD1. The CDR3 contains 13 residues. The V segment lost 4 bases and the J segment 3 bases; nucleotides outside the gene matches: 1. Germline V gives CDR1 LGHNA, CDR2 YNFKEQ. The DNA of the CDR3 is TGTGCCAGCAGCCGGGACAGGGACTACGAGCAGTACTTC. Residues: CASSRDRDYEQYF.

This clone turned up a few times. V usage is TRBV9 and J usage is TRBJ1-5; the D gene is possibly TRBD1 (5 bases). Germline lookup yields CDR1 SGDLS and CDR2 YYNGEE. There are 16 residues in the CDR3. V shed 8 bases and J shed 5 bases, with 23 bases lying between them. The CDR3 spells CASPRSWGEYDQPQHF. As DNA, the CDR3 is TGTGCCAGTCCCCGGTCGTGGGGGGAATATGATCAGCCCCAGCATTTT. The variable domain in full, with the rest retrieved from reference TRBV9 and TRBJ1-5, is DSGVTQTPKHLITATGQRVTLRCSPRSGDLSVYWYQQSLDQGLQFLIQYYNGEERAKGNILERFSAQQFPDLHSELNLSSLELGDSALYFCASPRSWGEYDQPQHFGDGTRLSIL.

This clone was detected a few times. The genes are TRBV4-2 and TRBJ2-7; TRBD1 is a possible D gene (6 bases). V was clipped by 4 bases and J by 2 bases, with 15 bases between them. This CDR3 is 15 amino acids long. Per the germline V gene, CDR1 is LGHNA and CDR2 is YNFKEQ. The CDR3 region is CASSPNPGHTYEQYF. The CDR3 DNA sequence: TGTGCCAGCAGCCCGAACCCGGGACACACCTACGAGCAGTACTTC.

For this clone: Other DNA sequences of this sample code for an identical CDR3. The chain joins TRBV7-9 to TRBJ1-5, with 10 bases identical to TRBD1. This CDR3 contains 15 residues. Germline trimming cut 5 bases from V and 2 bases from J; bases unmatched to any gene: 3. CDR1 and CDR2 from the germline V gene are SEHNR and FQNEAQ (reference sequence). CDR3 residues: CASSRTGGGNQPQHF. In nucleotides, the CDR3 is TGTGCCAGCAGCCGGACAGGGGGAGGCAATCAGCCCCAGCATTTT. Complete variable domain (other parts from reference TRBV7-9 and TRBJ1-5): DTGVSQNPRHKITKRGQNVTFRCDPISEHNRLYWYRQTLGQGPEFLTYFQNEAQLEKSRLLSDRFSAERPKGSFSTLEIQRTEQGDSAMYLCASSRTGGGNQPQHFGDGTRLSIL.

This clone was picked up a small number of times. This chain joins TRBV7-2 and TRBJ2-2, with D possibly TRBD1 on 6 matching bases. Trimming removed 3 bases from V and 4 bases from J, with 9 bases in between. Germline-derived CDR1 and CDR2 are SGHTA and FQGNSA. The CDR3 totals 14 residues. CDR3 region: CASSLGRGTGELFF. The CDR3 nucleotides are TGTGCCAGCAGCTTGGGCAGGGGCACCGGGGAGCTGTTTTTT.

The J gene is TRBJ2-5, the V gene TRBV6-1; D may correspond to TRBD1 or TRBD2 (6 bases each). The germline CDR1 and CDR2 sequences are MNHNS and SASEGT. The CDR3 is 14 residues long. V gave up 6 bases and J gave up 5 bases, with 16 bases separating them. CDR3 residues: CASRLVGGRETQYF. CDR3 in DNA: TGTGCCAGCAGGCTGGTGGGGGGCAGGGAGACCCAGTACTTC.

The CDR3 nucleotides are TGTGCCAGCAGCCAAGCACTCTACATCCAGGGGCCCCAAGAGACCCAGTACTTC. Translation gives CASSQALYIQGPQETQYF. The genes are TRBV4-2 and TRBJ2-5; TRBD1 might be the D (6 bases). The CDR3 is 18 amino acids. Germline assignment: CDR1 LGHNA and CDR2 YNFKEQ. Trimming left V 1 base short and J 1 base short, with 19 bases between.

The chain recombines TRBV7-3 with TRBJ2-7, with 8 bases fitting TRBD1. Looked up from germline, CDR1 is SGHTA and CDR2 is FQGTGA. The CDR3 loop spans 15 amino acids. J lost 2 bases, V lost 1 base, and 4 bases had no gene match. In DNA form, the CDR3 reads TGTGCCAGCAGCTTAAAGGGACAGGAGACCTACGAGCAGTACTTC. Encoded protein: CASSLKGQETYEQYF.

The genes are TRBV2 and TRBJ2-4, with 9 bases lining up with TRBD2. From germline, CDR1 is SNHLY and CDR2 FYNNEI. This CDR3 is built from 14 residues. J gave up 8 bases and V 6 bases, and 8 bases lay outside the gene matches. CDR3 in amino acids: CASRVAGATDIQYF. CDR3 coding DNA: TGTGCCAGCAGGGTAGCGGGAGCTACGGACATTCAGTACTTC.

The chain uses TRBV11-2 and TRBJ2-7; 7 nucleotides line up with TRBD1. With 4 bases clipped from V and 2 bases from J, the junction kept 8 bases outside the gene matches. CDR3 size: 15 residues. Germline lookup yields CDR1 SGHAT and CDR2 FQNNGV. CDR3: CASSSSPGTAYEQYF. For the CDR3, the DNA is TGTGCCAGCAGCTCATCTCCCGGGACAGCCTACGAGCAGTACTTC.

This sequence joins TRBV29-1 and TRBJ1-1, with TRBD1 as a possible D gene (6 bases). CDR1 is SQVTM and CDR2 is ANQGSEA in the germline V gene. V was cut by 3 bases and J by 8 bases, with 10 bases left in between. This CDR3 has 11 residues. DNA of the CDR3: TGCAGCGTTGACAGGGGACAAGAAGCTTTCTTT. This codes for CSVDRGQEAFF.

The V gene is TRBV6-6, the J gene TRBJ2-7; no clear D gene. Germline CDR1 and CDR2: MNHNY and SVGAGI (reference sequence). The CDR3 loop spans 15 amino acids. Trimming took off 8 bases at V and 6 bases at J, with 23 bases between the two ends. This chain's CDR3 is CASSAVIVPLSEQYF. Written as DNA, the CDR3 is TGTGCCAGCTCAGCTGTCATAGTCCCCCTAAGCGAGCAGTACTTC.

This clone came up a few times. V usage is TRBV11-1 and J usage is TRBJ1-1; D call uncertain. The V end lost 0 bases, the J end lost 1 base, and 3 bases lay between the germline ends. Germline lookup yields CDR1 SGHAT and CDR2 FQDESV (reference sequence). The CDR3 has 13 amino acids. The DNA for the CDR3 is TGTGCCAGCAGCTTAGCGGCGAACACTGAAGCTTTCTTT. This translates into CASSLAANTEAFF.

This clone was seen once. The V gene is TRBV7-6, the J gene TRBJ2-1; no definite D call. CDR1 and CDR2 from the germline V gene are SGHVS and FNYEAQ. Trimming left V 2 bases short and J 0 bases short, with 8 bases between. The CDR3 covers 15 residues. CDR3 nucleotides: TGTGCCAGCAGCTTAACAAGGAGCTCCTACAATGAGCAGTTCTTC. Protein product: CASSLTRSSYNEQFF.

This clone was seen only a few times. The chain employs TRBV2 and TRBJ1-1; 8 nucleotides line up with TRBD1. J gave up 6 bases and V 4 bases, and 4 bases lay outside the gene matches. CDR3 length: 13 residues. The germline CDR1 and CDR2 sequences are SNHLY and FYNNEI. CDR3 nucleotide sequence: TGTGCCAGCAGTGGAGACAGGGGTGCTGAAGCTTTCTTT. This translates into CASSGDRGAEAFF.

This clone has more than one count but fewer than ten. V and J are TRBV5-1 and TRBJ2-7; D unresolved. The CDR3 has 14 amino acids. From germline, CDR1 is SGHRS and CDR2 YFSETQ. V lost 1 base and J lost 3, with 11 bases in between. CDR3 sequence (DNA): TGCGCCAGCAGCTTGAGCTCCTCCCTCTACGAGCAGTACTTC. Protein sequence: CASSLSSSLYEQYF.